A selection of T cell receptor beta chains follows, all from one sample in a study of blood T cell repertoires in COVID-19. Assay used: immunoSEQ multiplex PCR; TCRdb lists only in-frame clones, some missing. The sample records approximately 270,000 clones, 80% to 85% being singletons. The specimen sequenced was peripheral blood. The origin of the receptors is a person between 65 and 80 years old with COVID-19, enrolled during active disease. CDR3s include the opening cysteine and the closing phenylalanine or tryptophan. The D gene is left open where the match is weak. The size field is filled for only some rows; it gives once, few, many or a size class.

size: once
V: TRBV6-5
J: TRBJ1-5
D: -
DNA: TGTGCCAGCAGACCACCGGGGGATCAGCCCCAGCATTTT
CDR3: CASRPPGDQPQHF

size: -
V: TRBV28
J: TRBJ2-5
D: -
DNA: TGTGCCAGCAGAAACCATGGGGGAGGGACCCAGTACTTC
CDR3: CASRNHGGGTQYF

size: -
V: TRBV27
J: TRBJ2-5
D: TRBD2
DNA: TGTGCCAGCAGTTTATGGGAAGGTGAAGTGCGGGAGGGAAACCAAGAGACCCAGTACTTC
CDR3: CASSLWEGEVREGNQETQYF

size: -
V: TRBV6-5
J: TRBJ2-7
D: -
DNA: TGTGCCAGCAGTTATGGCTATGGGGCCGAGCAGTACTTC
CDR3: CASSYGYGAEQYF

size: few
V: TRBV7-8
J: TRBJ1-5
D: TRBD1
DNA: TGTGCCAGCAGCTCCCGACAGGGGCAGCCCCAGCATTTT
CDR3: CASSSRQGQPQHF

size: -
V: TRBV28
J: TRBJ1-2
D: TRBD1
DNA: TGTGCCAGCAGTTTAGGGGACAGGGGGGGCTACACCTTC
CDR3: CASSLGDRGGYTF

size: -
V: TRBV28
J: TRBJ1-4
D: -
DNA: TGTGCCAGCACCGCCGCAGGGCGCTGGGATGATGAAAAACTGTTTTTT
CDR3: CASTAAGRWDDEKLFF

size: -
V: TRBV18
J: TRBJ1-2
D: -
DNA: TGTGCCAGCTCACCACCACTCGGGAACTATGGCTACACCTTC
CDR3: CASSPPLGNYGYTF

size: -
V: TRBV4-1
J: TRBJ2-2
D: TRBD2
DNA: TGCGCCAGCAGCCAATCACTAGCGGGAGGGCCGGCCGGGGAGCTGTTTTTT
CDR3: CASSQSLAGGPAGELFF

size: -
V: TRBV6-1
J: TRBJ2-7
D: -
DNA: TGTGCCAGCAGTGAAGGGGTGCGGGATTGGGGCTACGAGCAGTACTTC
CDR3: CASSEGVRDWGYEQYF

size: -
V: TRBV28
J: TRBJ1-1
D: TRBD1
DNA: TGTGCCAGCAGTTTCGGGACAGCATTGAACACTGAAGCTTTCTTT
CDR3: CASSFGTALNTEAFF

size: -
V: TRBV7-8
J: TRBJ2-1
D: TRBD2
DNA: TGTGCCAGCAGCTTGCGCGGGGGGCCGTCCTCTAGCTCCTACAATGAGCAGTTCTTC
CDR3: CASSLRGGPSSSSYNEQFF

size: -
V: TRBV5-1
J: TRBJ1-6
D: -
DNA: TGCGCCAGCAGCTTGGCCGTAGCCGATACCGTCTATAATTCACCCCTCCACTTT
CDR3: CASSLAVADTVYNSPLHF

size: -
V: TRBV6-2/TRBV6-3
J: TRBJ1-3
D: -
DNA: TGTGCCAGCAGTTACCCCTCCCACGACAGAAGCTCTGGAAACACCATATATTTT
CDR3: CASSYPSHDRSSGNTIYF

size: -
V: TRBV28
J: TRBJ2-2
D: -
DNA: TGTGCCACCTCCCTCCCCCCCTATGGGGAGCTGTTTTTT
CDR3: CATSLPPYGELFF

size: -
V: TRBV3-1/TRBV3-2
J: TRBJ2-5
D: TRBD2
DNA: TGTGCCAGCAGCCAGGCTACCGGGGGGGAGACCCAGTACTTC
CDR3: CASSQATGGETQYF

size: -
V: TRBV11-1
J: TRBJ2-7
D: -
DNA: TGTGCCAGCAGGGGGGGACAGAGCTCCTACGAGCAGTACTTC
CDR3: CASRGGQSSYEQYF

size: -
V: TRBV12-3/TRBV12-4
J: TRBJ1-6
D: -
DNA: TGTGCCAGCAGAATGGGGGGGGATTCACCCCTCCACTTT
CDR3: CASRMGGDSPLHF

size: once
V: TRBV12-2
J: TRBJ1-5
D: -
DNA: TGTGCAAGTCGCTTGGAGTCGGCCAGGGGACAGGGAATAAGCAATCAGCCCCAGCATTTT
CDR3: CASRLESARGQGISNQPQHF

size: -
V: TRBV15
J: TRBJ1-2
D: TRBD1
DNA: TGTGCCACTGCAGGGGGCGCGTCCTATGGCTACACCTTC
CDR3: CATAGGASYGYTF

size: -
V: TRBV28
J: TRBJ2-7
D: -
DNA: TGTGCCAGCAGCCCCCAGGGCCGAAGCTCCTACGAGCAGTACTTC
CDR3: CASSPQGRSSYEQYF

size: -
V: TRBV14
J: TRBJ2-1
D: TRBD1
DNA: TGTGCCAGCAGCCCGGGGACAGGGCCTCACAATGAGCAGTTCTTC
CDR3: CASSPGTGPHNEQFF

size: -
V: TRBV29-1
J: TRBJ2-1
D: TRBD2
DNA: TGCAGCCCTGAACGGGCTGGGACTAGACTGTTCTTC
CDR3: CSPERAGTRLFF

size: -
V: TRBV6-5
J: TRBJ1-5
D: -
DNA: TGTGCCAGCATCATGAACTTCAATCAGCCCCAGCATTTT
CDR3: CASIMNFNQPQHF

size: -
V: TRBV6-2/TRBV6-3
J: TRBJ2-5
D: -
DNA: TGTGCCAGCAGCGCAGGGCTGGGGACCCAGTACTTC
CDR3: CASSAGLGTQYF

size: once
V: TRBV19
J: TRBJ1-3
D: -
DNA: TGTGCCAGTAGTCCAAGGACGGCCCTCGGGGCTGGAAACACCATATATTTT
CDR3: CASSPRTALGAGNTIYF

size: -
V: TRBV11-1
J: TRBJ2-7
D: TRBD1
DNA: TGTGCCAGCAGCTTACAGGGACAGGTCACTTTCGAGCAGTACTTC
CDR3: CASSLQGQVTFEQYF

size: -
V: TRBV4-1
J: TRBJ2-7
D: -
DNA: TGCGCCAGCAGCCAAGTCTTCACTAGCCCCCTCTACGAGCAGTACTTC
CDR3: CASSQVFTSPLYEQYF

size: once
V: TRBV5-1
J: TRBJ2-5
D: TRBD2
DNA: TGCGCCAGCAGCTTTAGCGGGGGGCCCCAAGAGACCCAGTACTTC
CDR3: CASSFSGGPQETQYF

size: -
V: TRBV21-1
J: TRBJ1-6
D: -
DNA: TGTGCCAGCAGCAAATCAAGGTGGGCAGGGTTACGACTAGGGGATTCACCCCTCCACTTT
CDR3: CASSKSRWAGLRLGDSPLHF

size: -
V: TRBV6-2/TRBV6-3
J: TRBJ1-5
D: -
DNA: TGTGCCAGCAGTTACGGCAGATATCAGCCCCAGCATTTT
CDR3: CASSYGRYQPQHF

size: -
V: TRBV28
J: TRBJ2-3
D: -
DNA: TGTGCCAGCAGTCTCGGGAACCTCGATACGCAGTATTTT
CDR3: CASSLGNLDTQYF

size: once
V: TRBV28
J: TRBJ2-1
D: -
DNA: TGTGCCAGCAAGGCTGGGCACAATGAGCAGTTCTTC
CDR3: CASKAGHNEQFF

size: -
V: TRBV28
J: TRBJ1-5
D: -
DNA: TGTGCCAGCTGTATGCGGGGCCCAGGGCCCCAGCATTTT
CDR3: CASCMRGPGPQHF

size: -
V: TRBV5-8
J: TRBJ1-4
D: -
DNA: TGTGCCAGCACCCTCGAACGCGGAGGTGAAAAACTGTTTTTT
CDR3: CASTLERGGEKLFF

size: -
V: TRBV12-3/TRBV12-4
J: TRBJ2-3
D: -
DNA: TGTGCCAGCACCTACCGGGGCACAGATACGCAGTATTTT
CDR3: CASTYRGTDTQYF

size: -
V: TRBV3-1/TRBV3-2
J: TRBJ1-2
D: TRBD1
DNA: TGTGCCAGCAGCCAAGATTTCGGGACAGGGATGCAGGGTGGCTACACCTTC
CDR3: CASSQDFGTGMQGGYTF

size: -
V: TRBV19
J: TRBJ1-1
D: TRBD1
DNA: TGTGCCAGTAGTAAAGGGGGCTGGAACACTGAAGCTTTCTTT
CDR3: CASSKGGWNTEAFF

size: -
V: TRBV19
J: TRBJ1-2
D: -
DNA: TGTGCCAGTATCGTCCAGGGTGAAGTGGGGAACTATGGCTACACCTTC
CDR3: CASIVQGEVGNYGYTF

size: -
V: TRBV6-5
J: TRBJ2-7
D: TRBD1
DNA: TGTGCCAGCAGTTACAGCCGGGACAGGGAGTTTTTC
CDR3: CASSYSRDREFF

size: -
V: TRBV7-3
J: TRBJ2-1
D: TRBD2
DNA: TGTGCCAGCAGCTTACTAGCGGGAGCCTACAATGAGCAGTTCTTC
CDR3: CASSLLAGAYNEQFF

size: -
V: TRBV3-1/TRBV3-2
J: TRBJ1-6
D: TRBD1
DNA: TGTGCCAGCAGCCCCTGGGACAGGGGTAATTCACCCCTCCACTTT
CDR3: CASSPWDRGNSPLHF

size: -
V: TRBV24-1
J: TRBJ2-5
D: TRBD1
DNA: TGTGCCACCAGTGGAGGGACAGCGCTGCAAGAGACCCAGTACTTC
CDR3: CATSGGTALQETQYF

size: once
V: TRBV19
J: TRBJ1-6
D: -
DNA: TGTGCCAGTAGTATCCGGGCCCCCGGAGGGGATTCACCCCTCCACTTT
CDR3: CASSIRAPGGDSPLHF

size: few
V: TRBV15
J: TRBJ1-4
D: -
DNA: TGTGCCACCAGCAAGGTACAGTTGGCAACTAATGAAAAACTGTTTTTT
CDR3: CATSKVQLATNEKLFF